The source of this TCR beta chain is a study of response to subunit inactivated influenza vaccine. Per the germline V gene, CDR1 is LGHNA and CDR2 is YSLEER. This CDR3 is 15 amino acids long. The V end was cut by 0 bases, the J end by 9 bases, with 17 bases between. TCRdb analysed the RT-PCR reads with MiXCR anew, one entry per CDR3 protein. The top ten hold 11% of the sample, which has over 650,000 distinct CDR3 sequences, about 18% seen once. The sequence came from a man aged 50 or older who received an inactivated influenza vaccine. The chain couples TRBV4-3 to TRBJ1-2; D may be TRBD1 (5 bases). Source: PBMCs from blood, taken roughly 5 days after vaccination. This CDR3 is CASSQDGGIPGSYTF. The CDR3 DNA follows: TGCGCCAGCAGCCAAGATGGGGGAATACCGGGGAGCTACACCTTC.